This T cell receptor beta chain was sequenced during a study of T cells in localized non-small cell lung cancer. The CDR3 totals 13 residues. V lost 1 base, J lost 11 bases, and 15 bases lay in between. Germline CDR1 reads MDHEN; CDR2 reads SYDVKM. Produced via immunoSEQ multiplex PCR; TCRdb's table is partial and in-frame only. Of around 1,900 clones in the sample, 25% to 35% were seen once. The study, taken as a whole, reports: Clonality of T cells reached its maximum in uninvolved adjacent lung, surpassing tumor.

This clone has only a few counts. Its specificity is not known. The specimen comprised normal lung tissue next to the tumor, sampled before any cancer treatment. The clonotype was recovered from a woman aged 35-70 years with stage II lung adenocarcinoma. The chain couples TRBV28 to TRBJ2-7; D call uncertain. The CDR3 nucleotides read TGTGCCAGCAGTTTATCCACACGCTCATTCAAGTACTTC. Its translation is CASSLSTRSFKYF.